Each of the 7 T cell receptor beta chains below was sequenced from the same sample in a study of CD8 T cells in ankylosing spondylitis. MiXCR, run by TCRdb on the 5' RACE reads, gives a single entry per CDR3 protein. The sample lists fewer than 400,000 distinct CDR3 sequences; roughly 14% were seen once. The sample comprised blood, either unsorted or a sorted T cell fraction (not recorded which). Every receptor here comes from a male donor with ankylosing spondylitis or in good health (not recorded which).

This clonotype has a handful of counts. This chain uses TRBV11-3 with TRBJ1-6, with D possibly TRBD1 on 5 matching bases. The germline V gene has CDR1 SGHNT and CDR2 YENEEA. The CDR3 totals 13 residues. The V gene lost 7 bases and the J gene lost 4 bases, with 8 bases spanning the gap. The CDR3 nucleotides are TGTGCCAGCAAGACAGCTTATAATTCACCCCTCCACTTT. This translates into CASKTAYNSPLHF. The full variable domain, in which reference TRBV11-3 and TRBJ1-6 provide the parts outside the CDR3, is EAGVVQSPRYKIIEKKQPVAFWCNPISGHNTLYWYLQNLGQGPELLIRYENEEAVDDSQLPKDRFSAERLKGVDSTLKIQPAELGDSAVYLCASKTAYNSPLHFGNGTRLTVT.

There are a few counts of this clonotype. The J gene is TRBJ2-7, the V gene TRBV27; D ambiguous. Trimming cost V 6 bases and J 2 bases, with 11 bases left between them. Per the germline V gene, CDR1 is MNHEY and CDR2 is SMNVEV (reference sequence). This CDR3 spans 13 amino acids. The CDR3 region has the DNA TGTGCCAGCAGCCTCACAACGGCCTACGAGCAGTACTTC. Protein sequence: CASSLTTAYEQYF.

This clonotype showed up just a few times. V gene TRBV12-3 or TRBV12-4 combines with J gene TRBJ2-2, with TRBD2 as a possible D gene (6 bases). The CDR3 spans 15 residues. V shed 1 base and J shed 7 bases, with 13 bases lying between them. CDR3 protein: CASSLGVRGIGELFF. The CDR3 DNA is TGTGCCAGCAGTTTAGGGGTCCGCGGGATCGGGGAGCTGTTTTTT.

In its sample, this clonotype was seen many times. This chain links TRBV6-1 with TRBJ2-3; D may be TRBD1 or TRBD2 (5 bases each). The CDR3 is made up of 14 amino acids. Germline-derived CDR1 and CDR2 are MNHNS and SASEGT. V was clipped by 7 bases and J by 0 bases, with 11 bases between them. As DNA, the CDR3 is TGTGCCAGCATCCCCGGGACGAGCACAGATACGCAGTATTTT. This encodes CASIPGTSTDTQYF.

This clonotype was seen a handful of times. The chain joins TRBV20-1 to TRBJ2-1, with TRBD2 identical over 11 bases. Trimming took 3 bases from V and 7 from J; bases not matched to a gene: 8. Germline CDR1 DFQATT, CDR2 SNEGSKA (reference sequence). The CDR3 is 15 residues long. The CDR3 here is CSARTTGTSGNEQFF. The DNA for the CDR3 is TGCAGTGCTAGGACTACCGGGACTAGCGGTAATGAGCAGTTCTTC.

The V gene is TRBV29-1, the J gene TRBJ2-1; TRBD2 might be the D (5 bases). Between the trimmed V and J ends, which lost 7 bases and 6 bases, there was a span of 16 bases. This CDR3 is 13 amino acids long. Germline values: CDR1 SQVTM, CDR2 ANQGSEA. CDR3 amino acids: CSGFSAPGNEQFF. The DNA of the CDR3 is TGCAGCGGGTTTAGCGCCCCGGGCAATGAGCAGTTCTTC.

The chain couples TRBV12-3 or TRBV12-4 to TRBJ2-7, with D perhaps matching TRBD1 (6 bases). The CDR3 runs 13 residues. Deletions cut 6 bases from V and 6 bases from J, with 15 bases between. The CDR3 reads CASRLGQTIEQYF. The CDR3 DNA reads TGTGCCAGCAGGCTTGGACAGACTATCGAGCAGTACTTC.